The 29 T cell receptor beta chains listed next were all sequenced from one sample in a study of regulatory T cells in long-lasting Graves disease. CDR3-region Arm-PCR and iRepertoire HTBI primers produced the TCR beta libraries. MiXCR, applied by TCRdb to the multiplex PCR reads, yields one record per CDR3 protein. The repertoire holds 700,000 or so distinct CDR3 sequences, with 25% to 35% as singletons. Stated time point: persistent/refractory GD, antithyroid drugs over 5 years with positive TRAb. RNA from PBMCs was the source of the TCR library. Source: peripheral blood mononuclear cells (PBMCs), taken when the disease was refractory, from a patient treated with antithyroid drugs. The source is a female donor with Graves disease.

This clonotype was counted at least ten times. The CDR3 bases are TGTGCCAGCTGGGGGGCTTTCTTT. As protein: CASWGAFF. V and J are TRBV2 and TRBJ1-1; D perhaps matches TRBD1 (5 bases). There are 8 residues in the CDR3. Trimming shortened V by 8 bases and J by 11 bases, and 6 bases separated the two germline ends. Germline V lookup: CDR1 SNHLY, CDR2 FYNNEI. Supplemented by reference TRBV2 and TRBJ1-1, the full variable domain reads EPEVTQTPSHQVTQMGQEVILRCVPISNHLYFYWYRQILGQKVEFLVSFYNNEISEKSEIFDDQFSVERPDGSNFTLKIRSTKLEDSAMYFCASWGAFFGQGTRLTVV.

The V call is TRBV7-3, the J call TRBJ1-1, with unresolved D. The germline CDR1 and CDR2 sequences are SGHTA and FQGTGA. CDR3 length: 17 residues. Trimming left V 4 bases short and J 4 bases short, with 22 bases between. CDR3 residues: CASSSPLQVSRPTEAFF. As DNA, the CDR3 is TGTGCCAGCAGCTCCCCCCTGCAGGTCTCCCGTCCCACTGAAGCTTTCTTT.

This sequence joins TRBV6-2 or TRBV6-3 and TRBJ2-5; perhaps TRBD2 as D (6 bases). The last part of the DNA fits TRBJ2-1 better; the J call may be wrong. The CDR3 contains 12 residues. Germline CDR1 MNHEY, CDR2 SVGEGT. The CDR3 region is CASRGGNNEQFF. CDR3 sequence (DNA): TGTGCCAGCAGAGGAGGGAACAATGAGCAGTTCTTC.

This clonotype appeared many times. The chain couples TRBV2 to TRBJ1-5, with D possibly being TRBD1 (5 bases). Germline loops: CDR1 SNHLY, CDR2 FYNNEI. This CDR3 is built from 15 residues. Trimming removed 5 bases at V and 7 bases at J, with 18 bases between. CDR3 in DNA: TGTGCCAGCAGTCCCGGGACCCAGGTGTACCAGCCCCAGCATTTT. Amino acids: CASSPGTQVYQPQHF.

This clonotype showed up just a few times. The chain combines TRBV6-1 with TRBJ2-3; maybe TRBD2 (6 bases). Germline V lookup: CDR1 MNHNS, CDR2 SASEGT. Trimming removed 7 bases from V and 1 base from J, with 21 bases in between. The CDR3 length is 17 residues. The CDR3 DNA reads as TGTGCCAGCACTCTCACCCCTGGGGGGAGAGGCACAGATACGCAGTATTTT. This gives the protein CASTLTPGGRGTDTQYF.

V gene TRBV5-1 combines with J gene TRBJ2-7, with D possibly matching TRBD1 (5 bases). The CDR3 totals 14 residues. CDR1 and CDR2 from the germline V gene are SGHRS and YFSETQ. V was clipped by 2 bases and J by 0 bases, with 9 bases between them. The CDR3 DNA is TGCGCCAGCAGCTTTTTAGGGGACTCCTACGAGCAGTACTTC. This sequence encodes CASSFLGDSYEQYF.

The chain uses TRBV10-3 and TRBJ2-7; 11 nucleotides agree with TRBD2. Germline V gives CDR1 ENHRY, CDR2 SYGVKD. CDR3 length: 14 amino acids. Germline trimming cut 7 bases from V and 3 bases from J; bases unmatched to any gene: 5. CDR3 amino acids: CAITSGTSGYEQYF. The DNA for the CDR3 is TGTGCCATCACCTCCGGGACTAGCGGCTACGAGCAGTACTTC.

V gene TRBV12-5 combines with J gene TRBJ1-1; perhaps TRBD1 as D (5 bases). Germline assignment: CDR1 LGHNT and CDR2 FRNRAP. V was cut by 0 bases and J by 2 bases, with 16 bases left in between. CDR3 length equals 17 residues. The CDR3 sequence: CASGLVRSGGLNTEAFF. The CDR3 nucleotides are TGTGCTAGTGGTTTGGTACGTTCTGGGGGACTTAACACTGAAGCTTTCTTT.

This clonotype was seen many times. This chain links TRBV27 with TRBJ1-1; no reliable D call. Trimming pared 1 base from V and 3 bases from J, leaving 9 bases between. The CDR3 is 14 residues long. The germline CDR1 and CDR2 sequences are MNHEY and SMNVEV (reference sequence). CDR3: CASSLFSRDTEAFF. In nucleotides, the CDR3 is TGTGCCAGCAGTTTATTTTCTCGGGACACTGAAGCTTTCTTT.

Ten or more counts support this clonotype. The genes are TRBV12-3 or TRBV12-4 and TRBJ1-1; perhaps TRBD1 as D (6 bases). This CDR3 is 14 amino acids long. V lost 5 bases and J 4 bases, leaving 14 bases between the germline ends. CDR3 in amino acids: CASSPRGGTTEAFF. CDR3 in DNA: TGTGCCAGCAGTCCAAGAGGGGGGACCACTGAAGCTTTCTTT.

J is TRBJ2-5 and V is TRBV19; 11 bases are a match to TRBD2. This CDR3 has 16 residues. V lost 4 bases, J lost 5 bases, and 9 bases stayed unmatched. Germline V gene lookup returns CDR1 LNHDA and CDR2 SQIVND (reference sequence). The CDR3 loop is CASSNPLAGEGETQYF. DNA for the CDR3: TGTGCCAGTAGTAACCCACTAGCGGGAGAGGGGGAGACCCAGTACTTC.

The J gene is TRBJ1-2, the V gene TRBV19; the D gene is possibly TRBD1 (6 bases). V lost 8 bases and J 5 bases, leaving 18 bases between the germline ends. Germline lookup yields CDR1 LNHDA and CDR2 SQIVND (reference sequence). This CDR3 is built from 14 residues. In DNA, the CDR3 is TGTGCCAGTCAAGACAGGTCGTGGAGGTATGGCTACACCTTC. This gives the protein CASQDRSWRYGYTF.

The V call is TRBV30, the J call TRBJ1-5, with 7 bases lining up with TRBD1. Germline trimming cut 2 bases from V and 6 bases from J; bases unmatched to any gene: 7. Germline CDR1 is GTSNPN and CDR2 is SVGIG (reference sequence). The CDR3 totals 14 residues. In DNA, the CDR3 is TGTGCCTGGAGTCACCAGGGGGGTTCTCAGCCCCAGCATTTT. As protein: CAWSHQGGSQPQHF. The variable domain in full, completed from reference TRBV30 and TRBJ1-5, reads SQTIHQWPATLVQPVGSPLSLECTVEGTSNPNLYWYRQAAGRGLQLLFYSVGIGQISSEVPQNLSASRPQDRQFILSSKKLLLSDSGFYLCAWSHQGGSQPQHFGDGTRLSIL.

This chain's CDR3 is CASSNLITGAFYGYTF. The CDR3 coding sequence is TGTGCCAGCAGCAACCTCATAACAGGGGCCTTCTATGGCTACACCTTC. V and J are TRBV27 and TRBJ1-2, with TRBD1 identical over 7 bases. Germline CDR1 reads MNHEY; CDR2 reads SMNVEV (reference sequence). Unmatched junction bases numbered 14, after V lost 6 bases and J lost 4 bases. This CDR3 has 16 residues.

The rearrangement joins TRBV28 to TRBJ1-1, with a weak D call TRBD1 (6 bases). CDR3 length: 16 amino acids. The V and J ends lost 4 bases and 1 base respectively, with 16 bases between them. Looked up from germline, CDR1 is MDHEN and CDR2 is SYDVKM. The CDR3 DNA is TGTGCCAGCAGTTCCCCCGGAGCGGGACAGAACACTGAAGCTTTCTTT. This translates into CASSSPGAGQNTEAFF.

The rearrangement links TRBV6-1 to TRBJ1-5, with a weak D call TRBD1 (5 bases). Germline V gene sequence: CDR1 MNHNS, CDR2 SASEGT. The CDR3 is 15 amino acids. Trimming removed 8 bases from V and 0 bases from J, with 14 bases in between. In DNA form, the CDR3 reads TGTGCCAGCGAGGGGACGTTCAATAGCAATCAGCCCCAGCATTTT. Translated: CASEGTFNSNQPQHF.

This clonotype has ten or more counts. V gene TRBV12-5 combines with J gene TRBJ2-5, with TRBD1 as a possible D gene (6 bases). The CDR3 totals 14 residues. Looked up from germline, CDR1 is LGHNT and CDR2 is FRNRAP. Trimming cost V 4 bases and J 2 bases, with 11 bases left between them. CDR3 sequence (DNA): TGTGCTAGTGGTTCAGGGGACGTACAAGAGACCCAGTACTTC. It translates to CASGSGDVQETQYF. The whole variable domain, remainder taken from reference TRBV12-5 and TRBJ2-5, is DARVTQTPRHKVTEMGQEVTMRCQPILGHNTVFWYRQTMMQGLELLAYFRNRAPLDDSGMPKDRFSAEMPDATLATLKIQPSEPRDSAVYFCASGSGDVQETQYFGPGTRLLVL.

The chain employs TRBV20-1 and TRBJ2-7; D unclear. The germline gives CDR1 DFQATT, CDR2 SNEGSKA (reference sequence). V lost 1 base, J lost 1 base, and 14 bases lay in between. The CDR3 sequence is 15 residues long. The CDR3 loop reads CSARGEVGVSYEQYF. For the CDR3, the DNA is TGCAGTGCTAGAGGGGAAGTCGGCGTTTCCTACGAGCAGTACTTC.

This clonotype was seen more than once but under ten times. The CDR3, as DNA: TGTGCCAGTACAACGGGGCCCACTGAAGCTTTCTTT. Translating gives CASTTGPTEAFF. This rearrangement joins TRBV19 to TRBJ1-1; D is possibly TRBD1 (5 bases). CDR1 and CDR2 from the germline V gene are LNHDA and SQIVND (reference sequence). V shed 7 bases and J shed 4 bases, with 10 bases lying between them. The CDR3 totals 12 residues.

Only a few counts were recorded for this clonotype. The V and J genes are TRBV12-3 or TRBV12-4 and TRBJ1-1, with D uncertain. This CDR3 is 12 amino acids long. V was clipped by 8 bases and J by 0 bases, with 7 bases between them. CDR3 amino acids: CASHSVNTEAFF. In nucleotides, the CDR3 is TGTGCCAGCCATTCAGTGAACACTGAAGCTTTCTTT.

The chain couples TRBV5-1 to TRBJ1-4; possible D gene TRBD1, 5 bases. CDR1 and CDR2 (germline): SGHRS, YFSETQ. The CDR3 loop spans 14 amino acids. Trimming removed 4 bases from V and 3 bases from J, with 10 bases in between. The CDR3 sequence: CASSLRAANEKLFF. CDR3 nucleotides: TGCGCCAGCAGCCTCAGGGCAGCTAATGAAAAACTGTTTTTT.

This sequence joins TRBV4-1 and TRBJ2-5; weak D call: TRBD2 (5 bases). Germline assignment: CDR1 MGHRA and CDR2 YSYEKL. V was pared by 3 bases and J by 10 bases, with 24 bases between. The CDR3 contains 16 residues. The CDR3 DNA reads TGCGCCAGCAGCCAGGGAGTAGCAAATTGCTCGGGCGACCAGTACTTC. This codes for CASSQGVANCSGDQYF.

The chain recombines TRBV20-1 with TRBJ1-1; no definite D call. The CDR3 covers 12 residues. Germline V gene sequence: CDR1 DFQATT, CDR2 SNEGSKA (reference sequence). V lost 0 bases and J 3 bases, leaving 5 bases between the germline ends. The CDR3 protein is CSARDPDTEAFF. The CDR3 nucleotides are TGCAGTGCTAGAGACCCCGACACTGAAGCTTTCTTT.

This clonotype was observed at least ten times. The rearrangement links TRBV28 to TRBJ2-5; 7 bases are a match to TRBD1. With V trimmed by 6 bases and J by 7 bases, 5 bases remained unmatched. CDR3 length: 12 amino acids. Germline CDR1 MDHEN, CDR2 SYDVKM. The CDR3 loop reads CASRQQGRTQYF. The CDR3 DNA reads TGTGCCAGCAGACAACAGGGGCGGACCCAGTACTTC.

This clonotype was counted a few times. This chain connects TRBV18 to TRBJ2-7; 9 bases are shared with TRBD1. V lost 4 bases, J lost 5 bases, and 3 bases stayed unmatched. CDR3 length equals 13 residues. Germline values: CDR1 KGHSH, CDR2 LQKENI. The CDR3 bases are TGTGCCAGCTCACGAGGGACAGGGAACGAGCAGTACTTC. It is translated as CASSRGTGNEQYF.

The sample holds a few counts of this clonotype. CDR3 nucleotide sequence: TGTGCCTGGAGTACCGGGACTAGAGAGCGGGAGACCCAGTACTTC. Its protein is CAWSTGTRERETQYF. This chain joins TRBV30 and TRBJ2-5; TRBD2 matches 8 bases. The CDR3 is 15 residues long. Germline CDR1 is GTSNPN and CDR2 is SVGIG (reference sequence). V lost 2 bases and J lost 5; bases outside the gene matches: 10.

The table lists this clonotype with many counts. The rearrangement links TRBV2 to TRBJ2-1; 9 nucleotides align to TRBD2. This CDR3 region has 14 residues. Germline V gene data show CDR1 as SNHLY and CDR2 as FYNNEI. The V segment lost 7 bases and the J segment 9 bases; nucleotides outside the gene matches: 10. The CDR3 protein is CASNPGGGGREQFF. Written as DNA, the CDR3 is TGTGCCAGCAACCCTGGCGGGGGGGGCCGTGAGCAGTTCTTC.

This clonotype has at least ten counts. The genes are TRBV11-2 and TRBJ2-7; no clear D. Trimming left V 2 bases short and J 0 bases short, with 11 bases between. CDR1 and CDR2 from the germline V gene are SGHAT and FQNNGV. This CDR3 spans 15 amino acids. The DNA for the CDR3 is TGTGCCAGCAGCTTACGTCGGCAGCCCTCCTACGAGCAGTACTTC. Encoded protein: CASSLRRQPSYEQYF.

The sample holds many counts of this clonotype. V gene TRBV10-3 combines with J gene TRBJ1-1; 8 nucleotides align to TRBD1. Per the germline V gene, CDR1 is ENHRY and CDR2 is SYGVKD. The CDR3 has 15 amino acids. The V and J ends lost 2 bases and 3 bases, in that order; junction bases with no gene match: 5. CDR3 bases: TGTGCCATCAGTGAGCTAGGACAGGGCCACACTGAAGCTTTCTTT. As protein: CAISELGQGHTEAFF.